The 10 T cell receptor beta chains below all came from one sample that was sequenced in a study of cytomegalovirus exposure and HLA in healthy donors. A multiplex PCR was run with 60 Vbeta primers and 13 Jbeta primers. Assay used: immunoSEQ multiplex PCR; TCRdb lists only in-frame clones, some missing. The repertoire consists of about 160,000 clones, with about 76% occurring once and the leading ten covering roughly 2%. Sequencing used PBMCs. Every receptor here comes from a female donor in good health and CMV-seronegative.

The genes are TRBV19 and TRBJ2-5; perhaps TRBD1 as D (5 bases). V dropped 0 bases and J dropped 3 bases, with 11 bases sitting between them. CDR1 is LNHDA and CDR2 is SQIVND in the germline V gene (reference sequence). This CDR3 spans 15 amino acids. The CDR3 region is CASSIERQPKETQYF. The CDR3 coding sequence is TGTGCCAGTAGTATAGAGAGACAGCCTAAAGAGACCCAGTACTTC.

This CDR3 is CASSSMGGLAGISSYNEQFF. The CDR3 region has the DNA TGTGCCAGTAGTTCCATGGGGGGACTAGCGGGGATCAGCTCCTACAATGAGCAGTTCTTC. The chain carries TRBV19 and TRBJ2-1, with 13 bases aligning to TRBD2. J was trimmed by 0 bases and V by 5 bases; bases with no gene match: 13. The CDR3 is made up of 20 amino acids. CDR1 is LNHDA and CDR2 is SQIVND in the germline V gene (reference sequence).

This clone has more than one count but fewer than ten. This chain uses TRBV6-1 with TRBJ2-1; no firm D call. CDR1 is MNHNS, CDR2 SASEGT, per germline. There are 14 residues in the CDR3. Trimming removed 5 bases at V and 0 bases at J, with 8 bases between. The CDR3 protein is CASSPSSSYNEQFF. The CDR3 region has the DNA TGTGCCAGCAGTCCCTCGAGCTCCTACAATGAGCAGTTCTTC.

This chain uses TRBV11-2 with TRBJ2-5; D gene ambiguous. The V gene's germline CDR1 is SGHAT and CDR2 FQNNGV. The CDR3 totals 13 residues. V shed 3 bases and J shed 5 bases, with 10 bases lying between them. CDR3 sequence (DNA): TGTGCCAGCAGCTTCGGAGTTGGGGAGACCCAGTACTTC. Translating gives CASSFGVGETQYF.

J is TRBJ2-3 and V is TRBV6-5; D gene uncertain. Germline loops: CDR1 MNHEY, CDR2 SVGAGI. This CDR3 region has 15 residues. Trimming cost V 6 bases and J 2 bases, with 15 bases left between them. CDR3 amino acids: CASRRPWSDTDTQYF. In nucleotides, the CDR3 is TGTGCCAGCAGACGCCCCTGGAGTGACACAGATACGCAGTATTTT.

The chain combines TRBV5-1 with TRBJ2-7, with 8 bases matching TRBD1. CDR3 length: 17 amino acids. Germline V lookup: CDR1 SGHRS, CDR2 YFSETQ. J was trimmed by 1 base and V by 0 bases; bases with no gene match: 9. The CDR3 region has the DNA TGCGCCAGCAGCTTGGGGGCAGGGGGCTTCGTATCCTACGAGCAGTACTTC. The encoded protein is CASSLGAGGFVSYEQYF.

The chain is built from TRBV2 and TRBJ1-2, with 10 bases that match TRBD1. The germline gives CDR1 SNHLY, CDR2 FYNNEI. The ends lost 7 bases at V and 6 bases at J; junction bases unmatched: 11. The length of the CDR3 is 15 residues. CDR3 DNA sequence: TGTGCCAGCAATACGGTGACAGGGGGCGCCGATGGCTACACCTTC. The encoded protein is CASNTVTGGADGYTF.

This rearrangement joins TRBV6-5 to TRBJ1-1; TRBD1 aligns across 9 bases. The trim removed 2 bases at V and 4 bases at J, leaving 5 bases unmatched. The V gene's germline CDR1 is MNHEY and CDR2 SVGAGI. The CDR3 is 15 residues long. DNA of the CDR3: TGTGCCAGCAGTTACCTTGGACAGGGGAGCACTGAAGCTTTCTTT. Residues: CASSYLGQGSTEAFF.

This clone was picked up a small number of times. This chain joins TRBV5-6 and TRBJ1-4; D is undetermined. Per germline, CDR1 SGHDT and CDR2 YYEEEE. Trimming cost V 3 bases and J 8 bases, with 14 bases left between them. The CDR3 is 14 amino acids. DNA of the CDR3: TGTGCCAGCAGCTGGGGTTCCGCGGGAGAAAAACTGTTTTTT. It is translated as CASSWGSAGEKLFF.

Concerning this clone: Different DNA sequences within this sample yield the same CDR3. The CDR3 here is CASSLDSISYEQYF. Here the CDR3 DNA reads TGCGCCAGCAGCTTGGACAGTATTAGCTACGAGCAGTACTTC. V gene TRBV5-1 combines with J gene TRBJ2-7; unclear D gene. V was pared by 0 bases and J by 3 bases, with 10 bases between. This CDR3 spans 14 amino acids. Germline-derived CDR1 and CDR2 are SGHRS and YFSETQ.